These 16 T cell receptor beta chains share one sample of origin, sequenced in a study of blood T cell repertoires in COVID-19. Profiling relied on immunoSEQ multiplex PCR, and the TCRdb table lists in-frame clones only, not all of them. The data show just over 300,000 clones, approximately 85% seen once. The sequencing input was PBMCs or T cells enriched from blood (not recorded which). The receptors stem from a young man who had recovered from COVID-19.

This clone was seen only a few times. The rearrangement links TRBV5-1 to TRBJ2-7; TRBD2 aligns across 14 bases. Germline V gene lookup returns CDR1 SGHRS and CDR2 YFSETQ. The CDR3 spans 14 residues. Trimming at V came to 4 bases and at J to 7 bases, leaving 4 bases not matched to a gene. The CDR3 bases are TGCGCCAGCAGCCCGGGACTAGCGGGGGCGGAGCAGTACTTC. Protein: CASSPGLAGAEQYF.

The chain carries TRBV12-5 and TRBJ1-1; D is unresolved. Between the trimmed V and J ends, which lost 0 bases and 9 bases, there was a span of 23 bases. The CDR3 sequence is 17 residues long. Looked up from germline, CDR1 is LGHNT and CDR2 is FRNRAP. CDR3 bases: TGTGCTAGTGGTTTGGTATTGGCAGGTTCTTACCCCCTTAAAGCTTTCTTT. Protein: CASGLVLAGSYPLKAFF.

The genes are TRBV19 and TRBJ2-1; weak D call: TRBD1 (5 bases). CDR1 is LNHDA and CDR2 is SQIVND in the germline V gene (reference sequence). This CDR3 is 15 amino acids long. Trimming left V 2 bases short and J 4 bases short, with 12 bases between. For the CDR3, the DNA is TGTGCCAGTAGTATACAGGGCGCCCAATACAATGAGCAGTTCTTC. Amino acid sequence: CASSIQGAQYNEQFF. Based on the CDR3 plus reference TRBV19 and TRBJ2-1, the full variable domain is DGGITQSPKYLFRKEGQNVTLSCEQNLNHDAMYWYRQDPGQGLRLIYYSQIVNDFQKGDIAEGYSVSREKKESFPLTVTSAQKNPTAFYLCASSIQGAQYNEQFFGPGTRLTVL.

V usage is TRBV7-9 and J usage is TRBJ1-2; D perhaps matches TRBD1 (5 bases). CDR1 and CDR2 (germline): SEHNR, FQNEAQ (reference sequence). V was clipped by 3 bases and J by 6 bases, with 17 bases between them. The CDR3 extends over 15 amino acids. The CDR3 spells CASSLPGGGNNGYTF. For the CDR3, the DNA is TGTGCCAGCAGCTTGCCGGGGGGAGGGAATAATGGCTACACCTTC.

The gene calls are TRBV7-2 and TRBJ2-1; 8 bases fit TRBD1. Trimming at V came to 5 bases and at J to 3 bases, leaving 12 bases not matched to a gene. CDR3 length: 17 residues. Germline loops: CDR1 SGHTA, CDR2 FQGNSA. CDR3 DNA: TGTGCCAGCAGCCCAAGAGCCACAGGGGGACGCTACAATGAGCAGTTCTTC. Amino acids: CASSPRATGGRYNEQFF.

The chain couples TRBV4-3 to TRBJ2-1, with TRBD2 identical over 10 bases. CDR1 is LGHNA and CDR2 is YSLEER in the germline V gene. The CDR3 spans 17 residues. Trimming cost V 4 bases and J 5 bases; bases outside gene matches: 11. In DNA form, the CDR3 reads TGCGCCAGCAGCCGATCTTTGGGACTAGCGATGGACAATGAGCAGTTCTTC. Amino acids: CASSRSLGLAMDNEQFF.

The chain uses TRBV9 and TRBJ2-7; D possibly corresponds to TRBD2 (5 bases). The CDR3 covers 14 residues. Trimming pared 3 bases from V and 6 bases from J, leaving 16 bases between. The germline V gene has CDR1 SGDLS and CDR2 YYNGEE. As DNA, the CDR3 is TGTGCCAGCAGCGGACTACCCCCTGAGTCCGAGCAGTACTTC. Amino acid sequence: CASSGLPPESEQYF.

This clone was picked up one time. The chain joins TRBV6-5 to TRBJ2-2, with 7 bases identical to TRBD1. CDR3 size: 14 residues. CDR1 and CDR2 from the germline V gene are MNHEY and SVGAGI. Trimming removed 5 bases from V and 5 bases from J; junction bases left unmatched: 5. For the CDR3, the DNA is TGTGCCAGCAGTATAGGACAGGCGACCGGGGAGCTGTTTTTT. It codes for CASSIGQATGELFF.

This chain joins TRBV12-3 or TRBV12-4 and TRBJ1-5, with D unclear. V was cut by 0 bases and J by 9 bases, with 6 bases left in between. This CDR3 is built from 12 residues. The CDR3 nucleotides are TGTGCCAGCAGTTTAGCTCCGGGGCCCCAGCATTTT. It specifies CASSLAPGPQHF.

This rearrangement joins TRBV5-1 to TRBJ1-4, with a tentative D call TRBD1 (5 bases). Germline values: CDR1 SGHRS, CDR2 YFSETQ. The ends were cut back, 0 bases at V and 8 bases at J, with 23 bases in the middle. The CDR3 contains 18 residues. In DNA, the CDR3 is TGCGCCAGCAGCTTGGATAATCGTGTACAAGGGGCAAAAGAAAAACTGTTTTTT. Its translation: CASSLDNRVQGAKEKLFF.

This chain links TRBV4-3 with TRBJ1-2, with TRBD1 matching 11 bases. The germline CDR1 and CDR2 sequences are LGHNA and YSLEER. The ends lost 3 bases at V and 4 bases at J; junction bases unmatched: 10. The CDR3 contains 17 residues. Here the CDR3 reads CASSQSGTGGSVYGYTF. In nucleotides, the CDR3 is TGCGCCAGCAGCCAGTCCGGGACAGGGGGTTCCGTCTATGGCTACACCTTC.

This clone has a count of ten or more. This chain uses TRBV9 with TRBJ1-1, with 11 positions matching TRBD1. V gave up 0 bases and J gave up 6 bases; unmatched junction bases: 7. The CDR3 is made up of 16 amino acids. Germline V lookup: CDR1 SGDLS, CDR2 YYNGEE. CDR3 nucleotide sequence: TGTGCCAGCAGCGTAGCCGGACAGGGGGCCGGGGCTGAAGCTTTCTTT. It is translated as CASSVAGQGAGAEAFF.

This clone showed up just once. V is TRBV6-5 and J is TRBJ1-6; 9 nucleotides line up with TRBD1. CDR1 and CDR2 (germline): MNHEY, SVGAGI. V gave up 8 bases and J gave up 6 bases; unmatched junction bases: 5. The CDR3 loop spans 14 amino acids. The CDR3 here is CASLQGAVNSPLHF. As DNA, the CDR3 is TGTGCCAGCCTACAGGGGGCTGTTAATTCACCCCTCCACTTT.

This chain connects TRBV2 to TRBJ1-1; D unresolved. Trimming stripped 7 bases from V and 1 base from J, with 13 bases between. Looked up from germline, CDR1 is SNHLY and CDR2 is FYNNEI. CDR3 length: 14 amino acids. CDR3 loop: CASMPGVGNTEAFF. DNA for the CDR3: TGTGCCAGCATGCCCGGGGTGGGGAACACTGAAGCTTTCTTT.

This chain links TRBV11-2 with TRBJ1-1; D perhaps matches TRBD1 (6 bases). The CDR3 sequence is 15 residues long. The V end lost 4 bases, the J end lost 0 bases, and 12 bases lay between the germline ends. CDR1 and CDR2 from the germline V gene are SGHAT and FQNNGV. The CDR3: CASSSDSTMNTEAFF. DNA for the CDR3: TGTGCCAGCAGCTCGGACAGCACTATGAACACTGAAGCTTTCTTT.

This chain's CDR3 is CASRKGGTLTDTQYF. As DNA, the CDR3 is TGTGCCAGCAGGAAAGGCGGGACGCTCACAGATACGCAGTATTTT. This chain connects TRBV6-5 to TRBJ2-3; tentatively, D is TRBD2 (6 bases). The CDR3 is made up of 15 amino acids. Trimming shortened V by 6 bases and J by 2 bases, and 15 bases separated the two germline ends. CDR1 and CDR2 (germline): MNHEY, SVGAGI.